This T cell receptor beta chain was profiled in a study of CD8 T cells in Susac syndrome. Random hexamers were used to reverse transcribe the RNA input (about 0.45 to 1 ug). In TCRdb, the immunoSEQ multiplex PCR reads were re-called with MiXCR into one record per CDR3 protein. Of about 170,000 distinct CDR3 sequences listed, roughly 92% are singletons. This clonotype has just one count. Trimming removed 3 bases from V and 2 bases from J; junction bases left unmatched: 5. This CDR3 comprises 15 residues. Germline-derived CDR1 and CDR2 are DFQATT and SNEGSKA (reference sequence). The TCR was taken from a human donor with multiple sclerosis. The chain combines TRBV20-1 with TRBJ2-7; 12 bases are a match to TRBD1. Material: CD4+ T cells from PBMCs. The CDR3 DNA sequence: TGCAGTGCTAGCGACGGGACAGGGGGCCCCTACGAGCAGTACTTC. Translation gives CSASDGTGGPYEQYF.